One and the same sample provided the 13 T cell receptor beta chains below, sequenced in a study of cytomegalovirus exposure and HLA in healthy donors. Libraries were prepared by immunoSEQ multiplex PCR; TCRdb keeps only in-frame clonotypes and omits some of them. The repertoire holds around 160,000 clones, with about 90% as singletons. Sequences were obtained from PBMCs. The receptors were sampled from a woman between 18 and 30 years old in good health and CMV-seropositive.

The chain is built from TRBV29-1 and TRBJ2-2; the match to TRBD1 covers 7 bases. The CDR3 spans 13 residues. Losses at the gene ends were 7 bases for V and 2 bases for J; bases not matched to a gene: 4. Looked up from germline, CDR1 is SQVTM and CDR2 is ANQGSEA. For the CDR3, the DNA is TGCAGCGGCCAGGGGGACAACACCGGGGAGCTGTTTTTT. Encoded protein: CSGQGDNTGELFF.

The chain joins TRBV12-5 to TRBJ1-5; D uncertain. Trimming cost V 3 bases and J 0 bases, with 12 bases left between them. Looked up from germline, CDR1 is LGHNT and CDR2 is FRNRAP. This CDR3 spans 16 amino acids. The DNA of the CDR3 is TGTGCTAGTGGTTTAGTTGGGCAGCCTAGCAATCAGCCCCAGCATTTT. This sequence encodes CASGLVGQPSNQPQHF.

This chain uses TRBV30 with TRBJ1-5, with D hard to call. Germline CDR1 reads GTSNPN; CDR2 reads SVGIG (reference sequence). The CDR3 sequence is 15 residues long. V was shortened by 0 bases and J by 4 bases, with 13 bases between the two germline ends. Here the CDR3 DNA reads TGTGCCTGGAGTGTGGGCGACTATAGGAATCAGCCCCAGCATTTT. Translation: CAWSVGDYRNQPQHF.

The gene calls are TRBV7-3 and TRBJ2-1; 9 bases line up with TRBD2. CDR3 length equals 16 residues. After removal of 2 bases from V and 6 bases from J, the junction contained 8 bases not matched to a gene. Germline values: CDR1 SGHTA, CDR2 FQGTGA. CDR3 amino acids: CASSLLGLAGSNEQFF. The DNA for the CDR3 is TGTGCCAGCAGCTTACTGGGTCTAGCGGGAAGCAATGAGCAGTTCTTC.

This clone was picked up one time. The rearrangement joins TRBV6-5 to TRBJ1-2; possibly TRBD1 for D (6 bases). V lost 5 bases, J lost 4 bases, and 11 bases lay in between. The CDR3 covers 13 residues. Looked up from germline, CDR1 is MNHEY and CDR2 is SVGAGI. The CDR3 sequence: CASSPQGSYGYTF. Here the CDR3 DNA reads TGTGCCAGCAGTCCACAGGGTTCCTATGGCTACACCTTC.

The chain uses TRBV29-1 and TRBJ1-1; 8 bases fit TRBD1. CDR1 is SQVTM and CDR2 is ANQGSEA in the germline V gene. Trimming at V came to 3 bases and at J to 5 bases, leaving 5 bases not matched to a gene. The CDR3 totals 13 residues. The CDR3 sequence is CSVENRGGTEAFF. The CDR3 nucleotides read TGCAGCGTTGAGAACAGGGGGGGGACTGAAGCTTTCTTT. The full variable domain, with the rest looked up from reference TRBV29-1 and TRBJ1-1, is SAVISQKPSRDICQRGTSLTIQCQVDSQVTMMFWYRQQPGQSLTLIATANQGSEATYESGFVIDKFPISRPNLTFSTLTVSNMSPEDSSIYLCSVENRGGTEAFFGQGTRLTVV.

The chain has TRBV7-9 and TRBJ2-3; 11 bases map to TRBD2. This CDR3 contains 17 residues. V gave up 6 bases and J gave up 3 bases; unmatched junction bases: 11. Per germline, CDR1 SEHNR and CDR2 FQNEAQ (reference sequence). As DNA, the CDR3 is TGTGCCAGCAGTACTGGGGTACTAGCGGGAGAAACAGATACGCAGTATTTT. This gives the protein CASSTGVLAGETDTQYF. Full variable domain (rest looked up from reference TRBV7-9 and TRBJ2-3): DTGVSQNPRHKITKRGQNVTFRCDPISEHNRLYWYRQTLGQGPEFLTYFQNEAQLEKSRLLSDRFSAERPKGSFSTLEIQRTEQGDSAMYLCASSTGVLAGETDTQYFGPGTRLTVL.

The V gene is TRBV6-5, the J gene TRBJ2-7, with 7 bases that match TRBD1. V was pared by 0 bases and J by 2 bases, with 7 bases of the junction left unmatched. Looked up from germline, CDR1 is MNHEY and CDR2 is SVGAGI. This CDR3 contains 16 residues. The CDR3: CASSYSPQGWTYEQYF. The CDR3 DNA is TGTGCCAGCAGTTACTCCCCACAGGGGTGGACCTACGAGCAGTACTTC.

The chain links TRBV6-6 to TRBJ1-3; D is uncertain. Germline V gives CDR1 MNHNY, CDR2 SVGAGI (reference sequence). V shed 4 bases and J shed 0 bases, with 4 bases lying between them. CDR3 length: 13 residues. CDR3 bases: TGTGCCAGCAGTTTCAGCTCTGGAAACACCATATATTTT. Translation gives CASSFSSGNTIYF.

This clone is a singleton in its sample. The chain is built from TRBV7-6 and TRBJ1-5; 7 bases align to TRBD1. V lost 5 bases and J lost 0; bases outside the gene matches: 4. Germline assignment: CDR1 SGHVS and CDR2 FNYEAQ. The CDR3 covers 15 residues. DNA for the CDR3: TGTGCCAGCAGCCCTGGGACAGCTAGCAATCAGCCCCAGCATTTT. This codes for CASSPGTASNQPQHF.

The V call is TRBV12-5, the J call TRBJ2-1; tentative D call: TRBD2 (6 bases). Germline-derived CDR1 and CDR2 are LGHNT and FRNRAP. V shed 0 bases and J shed 2 bases, with 20 bases lying between them. There are 19 residues in the CDR3. DNA of the CDR3: TGTGCTAGTGGTTTGGTACTGGGCAGGGAGGTCGAGACCTACAATGAGCAGTTCTTC. This sequence encodes CASGLVLGREVETYNEQFF.

This rearrangement joins TRBV4-1 to TRBJ2-1; the D gene is possibly TRBD2 (6 bases). Trimming removed 0 bases from V and 6 bases from J, with 15 bases in between. CDR1 MGHRA and CDR2 YSYEKL come from the germline V gene. This CDR3 region has 16 residues. The CDR3 bases are TGCGCCAGCAGCCAAGACCGGGGCTGGGGACTCAATGAGCAGTTCTTC. This encodes CASSQDRGWGLNEQFF.

This clone was observed once. The V gene is TRBV30, the J gene TRBJ2-3; D perhaps matches TRBD2 (6 bases). CDR3 length: 15 residues. The germline V and J ends were trimmed by 8 bases and 0 bases, with 18 bases remaining between them. CDR1 GTSNPN and CDR2 SVGIG come from the germline V gene (reference sequence). The CDR3 DNA sequence: TGTGCCGGGGGGATTGGGGCGGGGAGCACAGATACGCAGTATTTT. It yields the protein CAGGIGAGSTDTQYF.